A selection of T cell receptor beta chains follows, all from one sample in a study of T cells after yellow fever vaccination. TCRdb redid the calling of the 5' RACE reads with MiXCR, one entry per CDR3 protein. The table shows hundreds of thousands of distinct CDR3 sequences, with 9% to 15% occurring only once. The input for sequencing was PBMCs, taken on the day of the yellow fever booster vaccination. These receptors were obtained from a young man who received the YFV17D yellow fever vaccine. CDR3s include the opening cysteine and the closing phenylalanine or tryptophan. The order of the fields is J gene, D gene, V gene, clone size, CDR3 DNA, CDR3 protein. The D gene is left open where the match is weak. Only part of the rows carry a size: once, few, many, or a class if the clone is expanded.

J gene: TRBJ2-3
D gene: TRBD2
V gene: TRBV5-5
clone size: few
CDR3 DNA: TGTGCCAGCAGCTCAGGACTAGCGGGGACCAAAGATACGCAGTATTTT
CDR3 protein: CASSSGLAGTKDTQYF

J gene: TRBJ1-5
D gene: TRBD1
V gene: TRBV12-3/TRBV12-4
clone size: -
CDR3 DNA: TGTGCCAGCAGTCCCCGGACAGGGAGCATCAATCAGCCCCAGCATTTT
CDR3 protein: CASSPRTGSINQPQHF

J gene: TRBJ2-1
D gene: TRBD2
V gene: TRBV6-2/TRBV6-3
clone size: -
CDR3 DNA: TGTGCCAGCAATATAGCGGGAGCAGAGCAGTTCTTC
CDR3 protein: CASNIAGAEQFF

J gene: TRBJ1-1
D gene: TRBD1
V gene: TRBV18
clone size: -
CDR3 DNA: TGTGCCAGCTCACGGGACAGGAGTGGAGCTTTCTTT
CDR3 protein: CASSRDRSGAFF

J gene: TRBJ2-5
D gene: TRBD1
V gene: TRBV29-1
clone size: -
CDR3 DNA: TGCAGCACCGGGACAGGGGGGCGGGAGACCCAGTACTTC
CDR3 protein: CSTGTGGRETQYF

J gene: TRBJ2-5
D gene: -
V gene: TRBV29-1
clone size: many
CDR3 DNA: TGCAGCGTAAAACTTGGCCCCGGAGGGGAGACCCAGTACTTC
CDR3 protein: CSVKLGPGGETQYF

J gene: TRBJ1-6
D gene: TRBD1
V gene: TRBV25-1
clone size: -
CDR3 DNA: TGTGCCAGCAGTGAGACAGGACAGGCGAATTCACCCCTCCACTTT
CDR3 protein: CASSETGQANSPLHF

J gene: TRBJ2-7
D gene: -
V gene: TRBV29-1
clone size: many
CDR3 DNA: TGCAGCGCCTCGGACAACTACGAGCAGTACTTC
CDR3 protein: CSASDNYEQYF

J gene: TRBJ1-4
D gene: -
V gene: TRBV14
clone size: -
CDR3 DNA: TGTGCCAGCAGCCACTTAGCTGGCGAAAAACTGTTTTTT
CDR3 protein: CASSHLAGEKLFF

J gene: TRBJ2-5
D gene: TRBD2
V gene: TRBV6-1
clone size: -
CDR3 DNA: TGTGCCAGCAAGCGGGAGTTGTTTGGGGAGACCCAGTACTTC
CDR3 protein: CASKRELFGETQYF

J gene: TRBJ2-1
D gene: -
V gene: TRBV5-1
clone size: -
CDR3 DNA: TGCGCCACCTTCTGGCAGAACCCCCGCAACCACTTCCGCTGTCAAGTCCAGTTCTTC
CDR3 protein: CATFWQNPRNHFRCQVQFF

J gene: TRBJ2-1
D gene: -
V gene: TRBV6-2/TRBV6-3
clone size: -
CDR3 DNA: TGTGCCAGCAGTTATATTGCATTTACGGATGAGCAGTTCTTC
CDR3 protein: CASSYIAFTDEQFF

J gene: TRBJ2-7
D gene: -
V gene: TRBV2
clone size: -
CDR3 DNA: TGTGCCAGCAGTGCAGAGGGAGGTTGGGAGCAGTACTTC
CDR3 protein: CASSAEGGWEQYF

J gene: TRBJ2-5
D gene: TRBD2
V gene: TRBV5-1
clone size: few
CDR3 DNA: TGCGCCAGCAGAGCCGGGACTAAGAAAGAGACCCAGTACTTC
CDR3 protein: CASRAGTKKETQYF

J gene: TRBJ2-7
D gene: TRBD2
V gene: TRBV20-1
clone size: -
CDR3 DNA: TGCAGTGGAGGTAGCGGGGAAATCTACGAGCAGTACTTC
CDR3 protein: CSGGSGEIYEQYF

J gene: TRBJ2-1
D gene: -
V gene: TRBV12-3/TRBV12-4
clone size: many
CDR3 DNA: TGTGCCAGCAGTTCGACCACCCGGGGTGAGCAGTTCTTC
CDR3 protein: CASSSTTRGEQFF

J gene: TRBJ2-1
D gene: -
V gene: TRBV4-1
clone size: few
CDR3 DNA: TGCGCCAGCAGCCAACCGCGGGATCGACACAATGAGCAGTTCTTC
CDR3 protein: CASSQPRDRHNEQFF